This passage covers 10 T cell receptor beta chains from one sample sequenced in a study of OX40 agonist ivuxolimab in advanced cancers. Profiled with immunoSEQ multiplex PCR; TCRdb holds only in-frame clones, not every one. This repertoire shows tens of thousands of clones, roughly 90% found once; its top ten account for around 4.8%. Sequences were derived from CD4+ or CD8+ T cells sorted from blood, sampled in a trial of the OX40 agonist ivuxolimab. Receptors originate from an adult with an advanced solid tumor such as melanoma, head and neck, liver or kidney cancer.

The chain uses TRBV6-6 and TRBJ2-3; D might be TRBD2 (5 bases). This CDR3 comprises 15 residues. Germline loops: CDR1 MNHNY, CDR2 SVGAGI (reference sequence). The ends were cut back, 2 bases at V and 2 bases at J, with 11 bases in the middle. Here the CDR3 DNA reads TGTGCCAGCAGTTACCAGCCGGGGTTCACAGATACGCAGTATTTT. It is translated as CASSYQPGFTDTQYF.

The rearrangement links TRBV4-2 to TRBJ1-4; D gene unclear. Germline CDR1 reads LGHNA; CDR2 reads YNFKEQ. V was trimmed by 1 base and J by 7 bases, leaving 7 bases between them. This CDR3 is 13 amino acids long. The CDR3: CASSQGPGEKLFF. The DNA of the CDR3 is TGTGCCAGCAGCCAAGGACCGGGTGAAAAACTGTTTTTT.

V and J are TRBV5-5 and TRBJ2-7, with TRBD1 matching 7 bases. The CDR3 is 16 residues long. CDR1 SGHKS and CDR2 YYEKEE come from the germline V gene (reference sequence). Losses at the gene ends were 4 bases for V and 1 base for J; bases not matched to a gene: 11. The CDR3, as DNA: TGTGCCAGCAGCCGGGTGGGGACAGCCCTTTCCTACGAGCAGTACTTC. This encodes CASSRVGTALSYEQYF. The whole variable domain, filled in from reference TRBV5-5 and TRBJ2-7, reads DAGVTQSPTHLIKTRGQQVTLRCSPISGHKSVSWYQQVLGQGPQFIFQYYEKEERGRGNFPDRFSARQFPNYSSELNVNALLLGDSALYLCASSRVGTALSYEQYFGPGTRLTVT.

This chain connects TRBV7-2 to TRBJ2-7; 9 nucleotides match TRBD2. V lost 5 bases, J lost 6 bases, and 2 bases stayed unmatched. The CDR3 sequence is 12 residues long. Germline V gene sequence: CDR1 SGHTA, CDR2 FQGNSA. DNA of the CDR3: TGTGCCAGCAGCCAGACTAGCGGCGAGCAGTACTTC. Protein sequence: CASSQTSGEQYF.

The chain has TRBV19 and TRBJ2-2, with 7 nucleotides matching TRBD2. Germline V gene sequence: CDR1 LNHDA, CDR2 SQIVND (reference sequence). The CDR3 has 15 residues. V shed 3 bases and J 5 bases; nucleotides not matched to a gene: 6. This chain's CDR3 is CASSIIGGVTGELFF. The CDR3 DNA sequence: TGTGCCAGTAGTATTATTGGGGGGGTAACCGGGGAGCTGTTTTTT.

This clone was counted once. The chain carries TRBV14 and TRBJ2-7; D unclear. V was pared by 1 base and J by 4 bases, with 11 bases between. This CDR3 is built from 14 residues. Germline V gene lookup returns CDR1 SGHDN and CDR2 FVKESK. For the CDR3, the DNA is TGTGCCAGCAGCCAAGTAGCTGAAGATTACGAGCAGTACTTC. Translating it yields CASSQVAEDYEQYF.

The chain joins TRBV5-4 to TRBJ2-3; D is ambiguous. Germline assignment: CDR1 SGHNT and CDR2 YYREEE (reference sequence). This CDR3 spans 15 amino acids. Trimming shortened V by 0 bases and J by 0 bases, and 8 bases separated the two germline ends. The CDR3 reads CASSLDPRSTDTQYF. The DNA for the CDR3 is TGTGCCAGCAGCTTGGACCCAAGGAGCACAGATACGCAGTATTTT.

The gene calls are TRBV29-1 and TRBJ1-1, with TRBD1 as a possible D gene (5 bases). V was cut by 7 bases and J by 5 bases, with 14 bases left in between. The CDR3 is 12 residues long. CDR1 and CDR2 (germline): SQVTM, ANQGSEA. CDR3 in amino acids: CSELGDRTEAFF. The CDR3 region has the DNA TGCAGCGAACTGGGGGATAGGACTGAAGCTTTCTTT.

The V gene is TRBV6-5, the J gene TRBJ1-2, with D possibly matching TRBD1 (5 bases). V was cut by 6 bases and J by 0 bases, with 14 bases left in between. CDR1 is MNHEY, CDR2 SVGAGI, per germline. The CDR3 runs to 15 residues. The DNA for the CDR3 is TGTGCCAGCAGCCCCTGGACAACAGCTAACTATGGCTACACCTTC. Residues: CASSPWTTANYGYTF.

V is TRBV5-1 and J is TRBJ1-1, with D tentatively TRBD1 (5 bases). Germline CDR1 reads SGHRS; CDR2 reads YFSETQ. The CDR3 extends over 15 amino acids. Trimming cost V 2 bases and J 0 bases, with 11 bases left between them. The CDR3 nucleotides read TGCGCCAGCAGCTTACTGACAGCTATGAACACTGAAGCTTTCTTT. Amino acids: CASSLLTAMNTEAFF.